The 24 T cell receptor beta chains listed next were all sequenced from one sample in a study of T cell responses to AZD1222 COVID-19 vaccine. This table comes from immunoSEQ multiplex PCR, and its TCRdb copy is limited to in-frame clones, with some not included. Of about 86,000 clones listed, roughly nine tenths are singletons. Here the sequenced sample was peripheral blood, taken 28 days after the second AZD1222 dose. The origin of the receptors is an adult who received the AZD1222 COVID-19 vaccine.

The chain couples TRBV5-1 to TRBJ1-3; 8 positions agree with TRBD1. Germline CDR1 SGHRS, CDR2 YFSETQ. CDR3 size: 16 residues. J was trimmed by 1 base and V by 4 bases; bases with no gene match: 7. The chain's CDR3 is CASSEGQALSGNTIYF. The CDR3 DNA reads as TGCGCCAGCAGCGAGGGACAGGCCCTGTCTGGAAACACCATATATTTT.

The chain links TRBV7-9 to TRBJ1-1; the D is unclear. V was cut by 10 bases and J by 4 bases, with 10 bases left in between. The length of the CDR3 is 11 residues. Germline V gene sequence: CDR1 SEHNR, CDR2 FQNEAQ (reference sequence). The CDR3 sequence: CATGSGTEAFF. The CDR3 coding sequence is TGTGCCACCGGATCGGGCACTGAAGCTTTCTTT.

The CDR3 is CASSLRQSNSPLHF. In DNA, the CDR3 is TGTGCCAGCAGTTTGAGACAGTCTAATTCACCCCTCCACTTT. The chain couples TRBV27 to TRBJ1-6, with TRBD1 as a possible D gene (5 bases). The CDR3 totals 14 residues. Per germline, CDR1 MNHEY and CDR2 SMNVEV (reference sequence). V dropped 3 bases and J dropped 6 bases, with 9 bases sitting between them.

The chain joins TRBV29-1 to TRBJ2-7, with D tentatively TRBD1 or TRBD2 (6 bases each). Trimming cost V 6 bases and J 2 bases, with 17 bases left between them. Germline lookup yields CDR1 SQVTM and CDR2 ANQGSEA. The CDR3 runs 14 residues. The CDR3 loop is CSVALRGAAYEQYF. The CDR3 bases are TGCAGCGTCGCCCTTAGGGGGGCGGCCTACGAGCAGTACTTC.

The CDR3 DNA sequence: TGTGCCAGCAGTTACTCGACTGCGAATGAGCAGTTCTTC. Protein: CASSYSTANEQFF. The chain links TRBV6-2 or TRBV6-3 to TRBJ2-1; D not certain. CDR3 size: 13 residues. Trimming took 0 bases from V and 7 from J, leaving 7 bases between them. The germline gives CDR1 MNHEY, CDR2 SVGEGT.

In nucleotides, the CDR3 is TGTGCCAGCAGTTTATGCCCAGGGAAAGTACCGAGCTCCTACGAGCAGTACTTC. Amino acids: CASSLCPGKVPSSYEQYF. The rearrangement links TRBV28 to TRBJ2-7, with a possible D match to TRBD1 (5 bases). V lost 0 bases and J 0 bases, leaving 18 bases between the germline ends. Germline V gene lookup returns CDR1 MDHEN and CDR2 SYDVKM. The CDR3 consists of 18 residues.

V and J are TRBV4-1 and TRBJ1-5; D possibly corresponds to TRBD1 (6 bases). The V and J ends lost 4 bases and 0 bases respectively, with 13 bases between them. In germline, CDR1 is MGHRA, CDR2 YSYEKL. The CDR3 length is 16 residues. CDR3 residues: CASSPDRSYSNQPQHF. DNA of the CDR3: TGCGCCAGCAGCCCGGACAGAAGTTATAGCAATCAGCCCCAGCATTTT.

Comment on this clone: At one end, the junction sequence differs from germline, possibly due to a read error. This rearrangement joins TRBV28 to TRBJ2-1; 7 bases match TRBD2. This CDR3 has 13 residues. CDR1 is MDHEN and CDR2 is SYDVKM in the germline V gene. The CDR3 spells CASGFREGAEQFF. The CDR3 nucleotides are TGTGCCAGCGGTTTTAGGGAGGGTGCGGAGCAGTTCTTC.

The chain couples TRBV5-4 to TRBJ1-5; TRBD1 matches 8 bases. The germline V gene has CDR1 SGHNT and CDR2 YYREEE (reference sequence). Germline trimming cut 4 bases from V and 4 bases from J; bases unmatched to any gene: 4. The CDR3 has 14 amino acids. The CDR3 region has the DNA TGTGCCAGCAGCCCAGGGACAGGAAATCAGCCCCAGCATTTT. This codes for CASSPGTGNQPQHF.

The rearrangement links TRBV4-2 to TRBJ2-2; 12 bases agree with TRBD2. The CDR3 has 16 amino acids. Germline V gene sequence: CDR1 LGHNA, CDR2 YNFKEQ. Trimming at V came to 2 bases and at J to 5 bases, leaving 3 bases not matched to a gene. In DNA, the CDR3 is TGTGCCAGCAGCCAACCTAGCGGGGGGGCAACCGGGGAGCTGTTTTTT. This translates into CASSQPSGGATGELFF.

V gene TRBV7-9 combines with J gene TRBJ2-1, with TRBD1 matching 8 bases. The CDR3 contains 12 residues. V shed 5 bases, J shed 12 bases, and the junction held 6 bases outside the gene matches. Germline V gene sequence: CDR1 SEHNR, CDR2 FQNEAQ (reference sequence). The CDR3 sequence is CASSTGQGRQFF. Here the CDR3 DNA reads TGTGCCAGCAGCACCGGACAGGGTCGGCAGTTCTTC.

This sequence joins TRBV28 and TRBJ2-3; 14 bases are shared with TRBD2. The germline V gene encodes CDR1 MDHEN and CDR2 SYDVKM. The junction had 9 bases not matched to a gene; V was cut back by 5 bases and J by 5 bases. The CDR3 runs 17 residues. CDR3 nucleotide sequence: TGTGCCAGCAGTGCGGGACTAGCGGGAGTTTTAGGAGATACGCAGTATTTT. Translating gives CASSAGLAGVLGDTQYF.

DNA for the CDR3: TGTGCCTGGAGTGTCTGGAACGAGCAGTACTTC. Its protein product is CAWSVWNEQYF. This chain links TRBV30 with TRBJ2-7; D gene unclear. Trimming took off 0 bases at V and 5 bases at J, with 5 bases between the two ends. Germline CDR1 GTSNPN, CDR2 SVGIG (reference sequence). This CDR3 is built from 11 residues.

The chain has TRBV4-1 and TRBJ2-3; a possible D gene is TRBD2 (6 bases). The CDR3 sequence is 15 residues long. The germline V gene has CDR1 MGHRA and CDR2 YSYEKL. The V gene lost 1 base and the J gene lost 3 bases, with 11 bases spanning the gap. The DNA for the CDR3 is TGCGCCAGCAGCCAAGGTACGGGGGAGACAGATACGCAGTATTTT. It specifies CASSQGTGETDTQYF.

The V call is TRBV27, the J call TRBJ1-2; no definite D call. Germline lookup yields CDR1 MNHEY and CDR2 SMNVEV (reference sequence). V was trimmed by 3 bases and J by 5 bases, leaving 16 bases between them. This CDR3 region has 15 residues. The CDR3 DNA follows: TGTGCCAGCAGTTTTACTCAGGAGGGCGGGTATGGCTACACCTTC. It yields the protein CASSFTQEGGYGYTF.

This chain joins TRBV7-6 and TRBJ1-2, with D hard to call. This CDR3 is 13 amino acids long. Trimming took 4 bases from V and 4 from J, leaving 10 bases between them. Germline V gene data show CDR1 as SGHVS and CDR2 as FNYEAQ. The CDR3 sequence is CASSSGYGYGYTF. The CDR3 DNA is TGTGCCAGCAGCTCCGGTTACGGCTATGGCTACACCTTC.

V is TRBV6-5 and J is TRBJ2-5; a possible D gene is TRBD1 (5 bases). Trimming took 6 bases from V and 2 from J, leaving 13 bases between them. CDR3 length equals 14 residues. CDR1 is MNHEY, CDR2 SVGAGI, per germline. The CDR3 DNA is TGTGCCAGCAGACCGACAGACATTCAAGAGACCCAGTACTTC. This sequence encodes CASRPTDIQETQYF.

The rearrangement links TRBV27 to TRBJ2-1; possible D gene TRBD2, 5 bases. CDR1 MNHEY and CDR2 SMNVEV come from the germline V gene (reference sequence). Trimming shortened V by 5 bases and J by 9 bases, and 20 bases separated the two germline ends. The CDR3 loop spans 15 amino acids. CDR3 sequence reads: CASSLADSRVGEQFF. The CDR3, as DNA: TGTGCCAGCAGTCTAGCCGACTCCCGGGTGGGTGAGCAGTTCTTC.

On this clone itself: One end of the junction varies from germline; a read error may be responsible. V is TRBV3-1 (or the pseudogene TRBV3-2) and J is TRBJ1-6, with D perhaps TRBD1 (6 bases). The germline gives CDR1 LGHDT, CDR2 YNNKEL (reference sequence). This CDR3 is built from 13 residues. CDR3 DNA sequence: TGTGCCAGCAGCCTAACGGGGGGCGGGCACCCATACTTT. Its translation: CASSLTGGGHPYF.

This chain joins TRBV4-3 and TRBJ2-2, with TRBD2 identical over 10 bases. Germline V lookup: CDR1 LGHNA, CDR2 YSLEER. The CDR3 covers 15 residues. The V and J ends lost 4 bases and 3 bases, in that order; junction bases with no gene match: 2. CDR3 protein: CASSRGLAYTGELFF. The CDR3 nucleotides read TGCGCCAGCAGCCGGGGACTAGCGTACACCGGGGAGCTGTTTTTT.

J is TRBJ2-7 and V is TRBV5-6; no reliable D call. V was pared by 0 bases and J by 4 bases, with 5 bases between. Germline-derived CDR1 and CDR2 are SGHDT and YYEEEE. The CDR3 is 12 residues long. Here the CDR3 DNA reads TGTGCCAGCAGCTTGGGAGCGTACGAGCAGTACGTC. This encodes CASSLGAYEQYV.

This clone was seen only once. The chain recombines TRBV11-3 with TRBJ2-1; maybe TRBD2 (5 bases). Between the trimmed V and J ends, which lost 1 base and 7 bases, there was a span of 14 bases. Germline values: CDR1 SGHNT, CDR2 YENEEA. The CDR3 has 15 amino acids. CDR3 nucleotides: TGTGCCAGCAGCTTAGTCGACGGGATAAGGAATGAGCAGTTCTTC. Its translation is CASSLVDGIRNEQFF.

The chain has TRBV9 and TRBJ1-3; a weak D match, TRBD1 (6 bases). This CDR3 has 14 amino acids. V was shortened by 7 bases and J by 1 base, with 12 bases between the two germline ends. CDR1 SGDLS and CDR2 YYNGEE come from the germline V gene. The CDR3 protein is CASDATGSGNTIYF. In DNA, the CDR3 is TGTGCCAGCGACGCGACAGGTTCTGGAAACACCATATATTTT. The variable domain in full, completed from reference TRBV9 and TRBJ1-3, reads DSGVTQTPKHLITATGQRVTLRCSPRSGDLSVYWYQQSLDQGLQFLIQYYNGEERAKGNILERFSAQQFPDLHSELNLSSLELGDSALYFCASDATGSGNTIYFGEGSWLTVV.

The CDR3 coding sequence is TGTGCCAGCAGCGTAACTGGGGGCAGTGAAAAACTGTTTTTT. This sequence encodes CASSVTGGSEKLFF. The rearrangement uses TRBV9 and TRBJ1-4, with a weak D call TRBD1 (6 bases). Germline V gene data show CDR1 as SGDLS and CDR2 as YYNGEE. The CDR3 covers 14 residues. Trimming took off 1 base at V and 7 bases at J, with 11 bases between the two ends. Using reference TRBV9 and TRBJ1-4 for the parts outside the CDR3, the full variable domain is DSGVTQTPKHLITATGQRVTLRCSPRSGDLSVYWYQQSLDQGLQFLIQYYNGEERAKGNILERFSAQQFPDLHSELNLSSLELGDSALYFCASSVTGGSEKLFFGSGTQLSVL.